This entry describes one T cell receptor (beta chain). Its antigen is not yet known. Base qualities are not provided; no much larger clone lies one nucleotide away. Whole blood was collected in K2EDTA tubes by collaborating institutions according to the institutions' own protocols. For TCRbeta analysis, collaborators shipped samples in one of three forms: frozen whole blood, isolated PBMCs, or DNA extracted from either of those sample types. This entry belongs to a study of blood T cell repertoires in COVID-19 (dated by TCRdb to between 2020 and 2021). As for the study more broadly: The collaborator samples originated in the United States, Italy and Spain and spanned the acute and convalescent phases of COVID-19. Nearly every sample came with metadata listing a de-identified subject ID, COVID-19 status, age in years and sex. Samples came from the ongoing ImmuneRACE study (first 160 participants) plus 1,254 subjects from 6 global collaborators. The prospective study material was composed of cDNA or gDNA derived from T cells, B-cell-depleted T cells, or PBMCs. Where HLA class I and class II types were available, the types were taken from metadata supplied by the sample provider, not from assay-based typing. The dataset comprised deeply sampled blood TCRbeta repertoires from subjects exposed to, actively infected with, or recovered from COVID-19. A freely available public database, intended as a resource for researchers studying the immune response to SARS-CoV-2, is where the repertoires were released.

TCRbeta CDR3 regions were amplified from genomic DNA by means of the immunoSEQ Assay, a bias-controlled multiplex PCR. The original methods were these. The number of nucleated cells in each sample was estimated from the amplification of reference gene primers within the assay. Sequence reads were collapsed and filtered to measure the absolute abundance of every unique TCRbeta CDR3 rearrangement. For each sample, productive Simpson clonality was calculated as the square root of Simpson's diversity index over productive rearrangements. Not all clones reach the TCRdb copy of this immuneACCESS table, which keeps in-frame sequences only. Checked studies attribute under half of the gap to unresolved V genes and leave the rest unexplained. V, J and clone size are taken as reported in that table, and D and trimming were inferred from the DNA itself. Counted in this sample were about 190,000 clones; around 82% of them appeared once. The ten most abundant clones make up under 3% of the sample.

V drops 4 bases and J drops 1 base, leaving 11 bases in between. Spanning cysteine to phenylalanine, the CDR3 consists of 14 amino acids. The retained sequence is limited to the CDR3, 42 bases, with the frame set at the first base. The germline V gene gives CDR1 as SGHDT and CDR2 as YYEEEE. What the authors observed across the whole study: Clinical and demographic metadata were provided uncurated, with the amount varying by source and participant.

Recombination linked TRBV5-6 to TRBJ1-1; the D gene cannot be resolved reliably. The sequence derives from a man in his fifties with active or convalescent COVID-19. Sequencing was performed on peripheral blood. The bases read TGTGCCAGCAGCCCAGGTGGGCGGAACACTGAAGCTTTCTTT. Its coded protein is CASSPGGRNTEAFF.